The 11 T cell receptor beta chains listed next were all sequenced from one sample in a study of cytomegalovirus exposure and HLA in healthy donors. PCR involved 60 Vbeta and 13 Jbeta primers. The method was immunoSEQ multiplex PCR; TCRdb's version includes in-frame clones alone and lacks a portion of them. The sample contains approximately 190,000 clones, 75% to 90% of which appear only once. Sequencing was carried out using PBMCs. These TCRs come from a man aged 35 to 55 in good health and CMV-seropositive.

A word on this clone: This sample includes further DNA sequences coding for the same CDR3. For the CDR3, the DNA is TGTGCCAGCAGCCGGGACAGGGGTTCCTACGAGCAGTACTTC. Protein sequence: CASSRDRGSYEQYF. The chain carries TRBV6-1 and TRBJ2-7; TRBD1 matches 10 bases. The CDR3 covers 14 residues. Per germline, CDR1 MNHNS and CDR2 SASEGT. V shed 6 bases and J 1 base; nucleotides not matched to a gene: 3.

The chain recombines TRBV28 with TRBJ2-7; possible D gene TRBD1, 6 bases. CDR3 length equals 14 residues. Trimming removed 5 bases from V and 4 bases from J, with 15 bases in between. Germline V gene lookup returns CDR1 MDHEN and CDR2 SYDVKM. CDR3 sequence reads: CASSTGTIAYEQYF. The CDR3 DNA follows: TGTGCCAGCAGTACCGGGACAATTGCTTACGAGCAGTACTTC.

The chain employs TRBV19 and TRBJ1-6, with 7 nucleotides matching TRBD1. There are 16 residues in the CDR3. CDR1 and CDR2 from the germline V gene are LNHDA and SQIVND (reference sequence). V lost 5 bases, J lost 10 bases, and 14 bases stayed unmatched. CDR3 nucleotides: TGTGCCAGTAGTCCCACTCCGGGACAGAATAGGTCACCCCTCCACTTT. Its translation is CASSPTPGQNRSPLHF.

This chain uses TRBV18 with TRBJ2-1; D gene unclear. The CDR3 runs 11 residues. V was cut by 6 bases and J by 6 bases, with 6 bases left in between. Germline values: CDR1 KGHSH, CDR2 LQKENI. The CDR3 loop is CASSRLNEQFF. CDR3 nucleotides: TGTGCCAGCTCTCGTCTCAATGAGCAGTTCTTC. Together with reference TRBV18 and TRBJ2-1, the CDR3 gives the full variable domain: NAGVMQNPRHLVRRRGQEARLRCSPMKGHSHVYWYRQLPEEGLKFMVYLQKENIIDESGMPKERFSAEFPKEGPSILRIQQVVRGDSAAYFCASSRLNEQFFGPGTRLTVL.

The J gene is TRBJ2-7, the V gene TRBV5-1; a weak D match, TRBD1 (5 bases). The CDR3 totals 15 residues. V was cut by 0 bases and J by 2 bases, with 12 bases left in between. CDR1 is SGHRS and CDR2 is YFSETQ in the germline V gene. The chain's CDR3 is CASSLVPDTTYEQYF. CDR3 coding DNA: TGCGCCAGCAGCTTGGTTCCGGACACAACCTACGAGCAGTACTTC.

V is TRBV5-1 and J is TRBJ1-6; D might be TRBD1 (6 bases). Germline-derived CDR1 and CDR2 are SGHRS and YFSETQ. This CDR3 spans 14 amino acids. V was clipped by 1 base and J by 7 bases, with 9 bases between them. CDR3 protein: CASSLPGVNSPLHF. CDR3 nucleotide sequence: TGCGCCAGCAGCTTGCCAGGGGTGAATTCACCCCTCCACTTT. The variable domain in full, completed from reference TRBV5-1 and TRBJ1-6, reads KAGVTQTPRYLIKTRGQQVTLSCSPISGHRSVSWYQQTPGQGLQFLFEYFSETQRNKGNFPGRFSGRQFSNSRSEMNVSTLELGDSALYLCASSLPGVNSPLHFGNGTRLTVT.

This chain links TRBV2 with TRBJ2-5; D perhaps matches TRBD2 (5 bases). This CDR3 has 14 residues. Germline loops: CDR1 SNHLY, CDR2 FYNNEI. V lost 7 bases and J lost 4, with 16 bases in between. Here the CDR3 DNA reads TGTGCCAGCAAGAAACTAGTCGTCGGAGAGACCCAGTACTTC. Protein sequence: CASKKLVVGETQYF.

J is TRBJ1-5 and V is TRBV9; 12 bases line up with TRBD1. Germline CDR1 is SGDLS and CDR2 is YYNGEE. The CDR3 covers 17 residues. The J segment lost 7 bases and the V segment lost 0 bases, leaving 8 bases of the junction unmatched. In DNA form, the CDR3 reads TGTGCCAGCAGCGTAGGGGGCGGGACAGGGGGCGAGCAGCCCCAGCATTTT. Its translation: CASSVGGGTGGEQPQHF.

The chain is built from TRBV9 and TRBJ2-3, with 11 bases lining up with TRBD2. CDR1 and CDR2 (germline): SGDLS, YYNGEE. The trim removed 0 bases at V and 3 bases at J, leaving 9 bases unmatched. CDR3 size: 18 residues. The CDR3 region has the DNA TGTGCCAGCAGCGTAGAGAGGAGGCTAGCGGGGGGAACAGATACGCAGTATTTT. This gives the protein CASSVERRLAGGTDTQYF.

This clone was seen just once. The chain links TRBV7-6 to TRBJ1-1, with TRBD1 matching 7 bases. J gave up 4 bases and V 0 bases, and 8 bases lay outside the gene matches. Germline CDR1 reads SGHVS; CDR2 reads FNYEAQ. The CDR3 runs 16 residues. In nucleotides, the CDR3 is TGTGCCAGCAGCTTAGCGCAAACAGGGGAAGGCACTGAAGCTTTCTTT. It encodes CASSLAQTGEGTEAFF. Drawing the rest from reference TRBV7-6 and TRBJ1-1, the complete variable domain is GAGVSQSPRYKVTKRGQDVALRCDPISGHVSLYWYRQALGQGPEFLTYFNYEAQQDKSGLPNDRFSAERPEGSISTLTIQRTEQRDSAMYRCASSLAQTGEGTEAFFGQGTRLTVV.

This clone was observed a few times. The CDR3 spells CASSLWDRVAGQPQHF. DNA for the CDR3: TGTGCCAGCAGCTTATGGGACAGGGTAGCGGGTCAGCCCCAGCATTTT. J is TRBJ1-5 and V is TRBV7-8, with 9 bases identical to TRBD1. V dropped 2 bases and J dropped 6; count of bases not matched to a gene: 8. CDR1 is SGHVS and CDR2 is FQNEAQ in the germline V gene. CDR3 length equals 16 residues.